What follows are 30 T cell receptor beta chains derived from one specimen sequenced in a study of T cells in tuberculosis. Some clones are missing from TCRdb's copy, which holds only in-frame ones; the method was immunoSEQ multiplex PCR. The table has 20,000 to 25,000 clones, around 89% seen once. The specimen sequenced was PBMCs. Source of these receptors: a donor aged 5 to 30 with latent tuberculosis or without tuberculosis infection.

The chain has TRBV18 and TRBJ2-1, with D maybe TRBD1 (5 bases). This CDR3 is 13 amino acids long. Germline V gene sequence: CDR1 KGHSH, CDR2 LQKENI. V dropped 2 bases and J dropped 7 bases, with 9 bases sitting between them. CDR3 coding DNA: TGTGCCAGCTCACCAGGCAGGGCAAATGAGCAGTTCTTC. Protein sequence: CASSPGRANEQFF.

The J gene is TRBJ2-7, the V gene TRBV2; the D gene is possibly TRBD2 (6 bases). Per the germline V gene, CDR1 is SNHLY and CDR2 is FYNNEI. CDR3 length: 16 residues. V shed 0 bases and J shed 0 bases, with 12 bases lying between them. CDR3 amino acids: CASSEALRGSSYEQYF. The CDR3 DNA reads as TGTGCCAGCAGTGAAGCGCTTCGGGGGAGCTCCTACGAGCAGTACTTC. Full variable domain (remainder filled in from reference TRBV2 and TRBJ2-7): EPEVTQTPSHQVTQMGQEVILRCVPISNHLYFYWYRQILGQKVEFLVSFYNNEISEKSEIFDDQFSVERPDGSNFTLKIRSTKLEDSAMYFCASSEALRGSSYEQYFGPGTRLTVT.

CDR3 nucleotide sequence: TGCGCCAGCAGCCATTACGACAGGGACGGCAATGAGCAGTTCTTC. This sequence encodes CASSHYDRDGNEQFF. This chain uses TRBV5-1 with TRBJ2-1, with 7 bases that match TRBD1. V was pared by 4 bases and J by 6 bases, with 10 bases of the junction left unmatched. Germline CDR1 SGHRS, CDR2 YFSETQ. CDR3 length equals 15 residues. Supplemented by reference TRBV5-1 and TRBJ2-1, the full variable domain reads KAGVTQTPRYLIKTRGQQVTLSCSPISGHRSVSWYQQTPGQGLQFLFEYFSETQRNKGNFPGRFSGRQFSNSRSEMNVSTLELGDSALYLCASSHYDRDGNEQFFGPGTRLTVL.

The CDR3 DNA is TGTGCCATCTCCGGACTAGCGGGAGGTTTCACAGATACGCAGTATTTT. Translating gives CAISGLAGGFTDTQYF. The V call is TRBV10-3, the J call TRBJ2-3; 14 bases are shared with TRBD2. This CDR3 region has 16 residues. Germline loops: CDR1 ENHRY, CDR2 SYGVKD. V shed 8 bases, J shed 2 bases, and the junction held 6 bases outside the gene matches.

The table lists this clone with a few counts. The rearrangement joins TRBV10-3 to TRBJ1-1, with TRBD1 matching 10 bases. Germline CDR1 ENHRY, CDR2 SYGVKD. The CDR3 contains 15 residues. The J segment lost 5 bases and the V segment lost 6 bases, leaving 9 bases of the junction unmatched. The CDR3 loop reads CAISGWGQGRTEAFF. CDR3 in DNA: TGTGCCATCAGCGGCTGGGGACAGGGGAGAACTGAAGCTTTCTTT.

This chain connects TRBV10-2 to TRBJ2-1, with 9 bases matching TRBD2. The germline CDR1 and CDR2 sequences are WSHSY and SAAADI. The CDR3 sequence is 16 residues long. With 10 bases clipped from V and 5 bases from J, the junction kept 15 bases outside the gene matches. DNA of the CDR3: TGCGCCACCACCGTGCCCAGCGGGGGGACTCACAATGAGCAGTTCTTC. Its protein product is CATTVPSGGTHNEQFF.

This clone was seen once. CDR3: CASSLEGGAAGANVLTF. As DNA, the CDR3 is TGTGCCAGCAGCTTGGAAGGGGGGGCTGCTGGGGCCAACGTCCTGACTTTC. The chain combines TRBV5-8 with TRBJ2-6, with a possible D match to TRBD2 (7 bases). The CDR3 length is 17 residues. Trimming removed 0 bases at V and 2 bases at J, with 12 bases between. Germline V gene sequence: CDR1 SGHTS, CDR2 YDEGEE.

The chain has TRBV9 and TRBJ1-1, with D unclear. Trimming shortened V by 4 bases and J by 0 bases, and 16 bases separated the two germline ends. The CDR3 sequence is 16 residues long. CDR1 SGDLS and CDR2 YYNGEE come from the germline V gene. This CDR3 is CASSHTLSLMNTEAFF. The CDR3 DNA reads TGTGCCAGCAGCCATACCCTGAGCCTCATGAACACTGAAGCTTTCTTT.

The V and J genes are TRBV2 and TRBJ2-2; no clear D. Germline CDR1 SNHLY, CDR2 FYNNEI. This CDR3 is 12 amino acids long. V lost 4 bases, J lost 6 bases, and 6 bases lay in between. CDR3 residues: CASSVRAGELFF. The CDR3 DNA sequence: TGTGCCAGCAGTGTACGGGCCGGGGAGCTGTTTTTT. Full variable domain (missing parts from reference TRBV2 and TRBJ2-2): EPEVTQTPSHQVTQMGQEVILRCVPISNHLYFYWYRQILGQKVEFLVSFYNNEISEKSEIFDDQFSVERPDGSNFTLKIRSTKLEDSAMYFCASSVRAGELFFGEGSRLTVL.

The chain has TRBV5-1 and TRBJ1-1; TRBD1 is a possible D gene (6 bases). V was cut by 1 base and J by 1 base, with 8 bases left in between. There are 14 residues in the CDR3. Germline V gene lookup returns CDR1 SGHRS and CDR2 YFSETQ. The CDR3 DNA reads TGCGCCAGCAGCTTGAACAGGGAGAACACTGAAGCTTTCTTT. Translated, it gives CASSLNRENTEAFF.

This chain connects TRBV19 to TRBJ1-5, with D possibly matching TRBD1 (5 bases). The CDR3 is 13 residues long. Per the germline V gene, CDR1 is LNHDA and CDR2 is SQIVND (reference sequence). V dropped 4 bases and J dropped 5 bases, with 9 bases sitting between them. CDR3 in DNA: TGTGCCAGTAGTACCGCGACAGATCAGCCCCAGCATTTT. This encodes CASSTATDQPQHF.

V is TRBV6-6 and J is TRBJ1-5; D is unclear. This CDR3 has 13 residues. The germline gives CDR1 MNHNY, CDR2 SVGAGI (reference sequence). Trimming shortened V by 7 bases and J by 3 bases, and 10 bases separated the two germline ends. This CDR3 reads CASTVRVNQPQHF. In DNA form, the CDR3 reads TGTGCCAGCACGGTACGGGTCAATCAGCCCCAGCATTTT.

This clone has more than one count but fewer than ten. This sequence joins TRBV6-6 and TRBJ2-2; D possibly corresponds to TRBD2 (6 bases). Germline V gene sequence: CDR1 MNHNY, CDR2 SVGAGI (reference sequence). Trimming cost V 5 bases and J 6 bases, with 13 bases left between them. The CDR3 is 14 amino acids. CDR3 sequence reads: CASSPTGEAGELFF. The CDR3 coding sequence is TGTGCCAGCAGTCCAACCGGGGAGGCCGGGGAGCTGTTTTTT.

This chain's CDR3 is CASSREGLAPSYNEQFF. The CDR3 bases are TGCGCCAGCAGCCGTGAGGGACTAGCGCCCTCCTACAATGAGCAGTTCTTC. The chain combines TRBV4-1 with TRBJ2-1; 10 bases are a match to TRBD2. This CDR3 has 17 residues. Trimming cost V 4 bases and J 0 bases; bases outside gene matches: 6. In germline, CDR1 is MGHRA, CDR2 YSYEKL.

The rearrangement joins TRBV15 to TRBJ1-2; D is perhaps TRBD1 (6 bases). Trimming shortened V by 0 bases and J by 3 bases, and 11 bases separated the two germline ends. The CDR3 is 15 amino acids. Germline CDR1 reads LNHNV; CDR2 reads YYDKDF (reference sequence). CDR3 region: CATSREGGSHYGYTF. The CDR3 coding sequence is TGTGCCACCAGCAGAGAAGGGGGTAGCCACTATGGCTACACCTTC.

The chain couples TRBV5-6 to TRBJ1-1, with 8 bases lining up with TRBD1. The J segment lost 5 bases and the V segment lost 2 bases, leaving 5 bases of the junction unmatched. There are 14 residues in the CDR3. In germline, CDR1 is SGHDT, CDR2 YYEEEE. The CDR3 loop reads CASSFLTGGTEAFF. The CDR3 DNA follows: TGTGCCAGCAGCTTCCTTACAGGGGGGACTGAAGCTTTCTTT.

The V gene is TRBV28, the J gene TRBJ2-7; D perhaps matches TRBD1 (7 bases). There are 16 residues in the CDR3. Germline V CDR1 and CDR2: MDHEN, SYDVKM. V shed 2 bases and J shed 3 bases, with 17 bases lying between them. Here the CDR3 DNA reads TGTGCCAGCAGTTTACGGCAGGGGGGCTCGTACTACGAGCAGTACTTC. It translates to CASSLRQGGSYYEQYF.

The gene calls are TRBV5-4 and TRBJ1-1; no firm D call. Per the germline V gene, CDR1 is SGHNT and CDR2 is YYREEE (reference sequence). V dropped 5 bases and J dropped 1 base, with 15 bases sitting between them. This CDR3 region has 15 residues. The CDR3 is CASSPTGIPNTEAFF. CDR3 in DNA: TGTGCCAGCAGTCCGACGGGGATCCCGAACACTGAAGCTTTCTTT.

This rearrangement joins TRBV2 to TRBJ2-3; D ambiguous. Trimming pared 7 bases from V and 4 bases from J, leaving 12 bases between. Germline CDR1 and CDR2: SNHLY and FYNNEI. This CDR3 comprises 13 residues. In nucleotides, the CDR3 is TGTGCCAGCAAACGAGGAATCGCAGATACGCAGTATTTT. It yields the protein CASKRGIADTQYF.

The chain employs TRBV6-1 and TRBJ1-1; D gene unclear. The length of the CDR3 is 14 residues. Deletions cut 2 bases from V and 2 bases from J, with 9 bases between. From germline, CDR1 is MNHNS and CDR2 SASEGT. CDR3 amino acids: CASSEPGINTEAFF. The CDR3 DNA follows: TGTGCCAGCAGTGAACCGGGGATCAACACTGAAGCTTTCTTT.

The genes are TRBV27 and TRBJ1-1; weak D call: TRBD1 (5 bases). The CDR3 runs 15 residues. V was clipped by 5 bases and J by 1 base, with 14 bases between them. In germline, CDR1 is MNHEY, CDR2 SMNVEV (reference sequence). In DNA, the CDR3 is TGTGCCAGCAGTCCCAACCTTAGGGGGAACACTGAAGCTTTCTTT. Its protein is CASSPNLRGNTEAFF.

This chain connects TRBV11-2 to TRBJ2-7, with TRBD1 matching over 8 bases. The CDR3 has 13 residues. The J segment lost 3 bases and the V segment lost 4 bases, leaving 2 bases of the junction unmatched. In germline, CDR1 is SGHAT, CDR2 FQNNGV. CDR3 DNA: TGTGCCAGCAGCTCCGGGACAGGCTACGAGCAGTACTTC. It specifies CASSSGTGYEQYF. The entire variable domain, with the rest obtained from reference TRBV11-2 and TRBJ2-7, is as follows: EAGVAQSPRYKIIEKRQSVAFWCNPISGHATLYWYQQILGQGPKLLIQFQNNGVVDDSQLPKDRFSAERLKGVDSTLKIQPAKLEDSAVYLCASSSGTGYEQYFGPGTRLTVT.

This clone was detected once. CDR3 nucleotide sequence: TGTGCCAGCAGCCGGGGGACCACAGATACGCAGTATTTT. Amino acids: CASSRGTTDTQYF. This chain connects TRBV7-2 to TRBJ2-3, with D possibly matching TRBD2 (6 bases). There are 13 residues in the CDR3. V lost 5 bases and J lost 2, with 8 bases in between. Germline CDR1 reads SGHTA; CDR2 reads FQGNSA.

The chain carries TRBV13 and TRBJ2-7; 7 bases match TRBD1. The CDR3 is 15 residues long. Trimming took 3 bases from V and 1 from J; bases not matched to a gene: 6. Germline CDR1 and CDR2: PRHDT and FYEKMQ (reference sequence). CDR3 amino acids: CASSFRDSPSYEQYF. CDR3 DNA: TGTGCCAGCAGCTTCCGGGACAGTCCTTCCTACGAGCAGTACTTC.

The chain has TRBV4-2 and TRBJ2-5, with D possibly being TRBD2 (6 bases). This CDR3 comprises 15 residues. Germline CDR1 and CDR2: LGHNA and YNFKEQ. The V and J ends lost 1 base and 5 bases respectively, with 14 bases between them. CDR3 in DNA: TGTGCCAGCAGCCAAGGGTTGGCGGGGCGGGAGACCCAGTACTTC. Its protein is CASSQGLAGRETQYF.

V usage is TRBV27 and J usage is TRBJ2-3; D perhaps matches TRBD2 (6 bases). The CDR3 is 15 residues long. V lost 2 bases, J lost 1 base, and 10 bases lay in between. Germline V lookup: CDR1 MNHEY, CDR2 SMNVEV (reference sequence). CDR3 nucleotide sequence: TGTGCCAGCAGTTTACTGGGGGGAGGCACAGATACGCAGTATTTT. It is translated as CASSLLGGGTDTQYF.

This chain uses TRBV5-6 with TRBJ1-5; 8 bases agree with TRBD1. CDR1 SGHDT and CDR2 YYEEEE come from the germline V gene. V shed 4 bases, J shed 7 bases, and the junction held 7 bases outside the gene matches. The CDR3 covers 14 residues. CDR3 coding DNA: TGTGCCAGCAGCAGGACAGGGCTTGGGCAGCCCCAGCATTTT. This translates into CASSRTGLGQPQHF.

This clone was detected a few times. V and J are TRBV7-3 and TRBJ2-2, with D possibly TRBD1 on 5 matching bases. Looked up from germline, CDR1 is SGHTA and CDR2 is FQGTGA. V gave up 1 base and J gave up 3 bases, with 9 bases separating them. CDR3 size: 15 residues. This chain's CDR3 is CASSLRARDTGELFF. The CDR3, as DNA: TGTGCCAGCAGCTTAAGGGCCAGGGACACCGGGGAGCTGTTTTTT.

With respect to this clone: The junction does not match germline at one end; this may be a read error. In the same sample, other DNA sequences code for this CDR3. This chain links TRBV6-1 with TRBJ1-2, with TRBD1 identical over 7 bases. This CDR3 is built from 15 residues. Per germline, CDR1 MNHNS and CDR2 SASEGT. This chain's CDR3 is CASSETKGGRFGYTF. Written as DNA, the CDR3 is TGCGCCAGCAGTGAAACGAAAGGGGGCCGTTTTGGCTACACCTTC.

This clone was seen only once. The chain employs TRBV5-1 and TRBJ2-5; TRBD1 matches at 8 bases. The CDR3 covers 15 residues. The ends lost 2 bases at V and 5 bases at J; junction bases unmatched: 8. Germline V gives CDR1 SGHRS, CDR2 YFSETQ. CDR3 sequence reads: CASSFGQGNGETQYF. CDR3 sequence (DNA): TGCGCCAGCAGCTTCGGACAGGGTAACGGGGAGACCCAGTACTTC.